Ten or more counts support the clone carrying this TCR gamma chain. Antigen specificity is unknown. The data are from a study of γδ T cells in repeated Plasmodium falciparum infection. Whole-study results and caveats: Compared with Australian children, Malian Vdelta2-negative repertoires seemed more clonal, less diverse, less shared.

TCRdb used CATT to re-call clones from the multiplex PCR reads. The sample lists approximately 28,000 gamma-chain clones, under 3% occurring once. Flow sorting of PBMC yielded separate Vgamma9/Vdelta2+ and Vdelta2-negative gammadelta T cell populations for bulk repertoire analysis. The V gene's germline CDR1 is GITISATS and CDR2 ISYDGTV (reference sequence). This CDR3 comprises 11 residues. V trimming: 8 bases; J trimming: 3 bases; junction bases outside the gene matches: 4. This chain links TRGV9 with TRGJ1 or TRGJ2. This TCR was recovered from a pool of human donors (malaria-infected and uninfected, not separated). What was sequenced was gamma-delta T cells from blood. CDR3 DNA sequence: TGTGCCTTGTTCCCTTATTATAAGAAACTCTTT. Its translation: CALFPYYKKLF.